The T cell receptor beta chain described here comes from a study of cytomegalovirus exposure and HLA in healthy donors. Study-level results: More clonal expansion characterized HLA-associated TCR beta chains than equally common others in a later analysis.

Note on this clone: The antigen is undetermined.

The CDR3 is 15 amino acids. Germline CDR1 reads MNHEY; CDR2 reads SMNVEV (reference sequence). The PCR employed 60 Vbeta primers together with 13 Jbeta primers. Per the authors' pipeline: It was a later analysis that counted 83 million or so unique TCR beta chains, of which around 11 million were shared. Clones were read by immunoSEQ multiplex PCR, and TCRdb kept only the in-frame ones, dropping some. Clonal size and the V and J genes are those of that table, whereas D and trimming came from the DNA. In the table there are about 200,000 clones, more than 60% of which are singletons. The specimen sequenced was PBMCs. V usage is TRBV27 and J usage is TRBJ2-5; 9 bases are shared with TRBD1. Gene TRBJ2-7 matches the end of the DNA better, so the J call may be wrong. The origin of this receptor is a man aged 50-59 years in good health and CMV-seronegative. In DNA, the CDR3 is TGTGCCAGCAGTTCCCCGGGGACAGGGTTTTACGAGCAGTACTTC. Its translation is CASSSPGTGFYEQYF.